Presented here are 22 T cell receptor beta chains from one specimen sequenced in a study of blood T cell repertoires in COVID-19. Method: immunoSEQ multiplex PCR; TCRdb's copy keeps in-frame clones and lacks some. Of 200,000 to 250,000 clones in the sample, around 88% are singletons; the top ten hold under 8%. The sample comprised peripheral blood. Receptors were obtained from a woman aged 30 to 39 with COVID-19, enrolled during active disease.

This clone came up many times. The V call is TRBV6-1, the J call TRBJ2-2, with D possibly matching TRBD1 (6 bases). The germline gives CDR1 MNHNS, CDR2 SASEGT. The CDR3 consists of 15 residues. Trimming cost V 1 base and J 5 bases, with 11 bases left between them. The CDR3 loop reads CASSEGTGTTGELFF. Written as DNA, the CDR3 is TGTGCCAGCAGTGAAGGAACAGGGACGACCGGGGAGCTGTTTTTT.

The chain carries TRBV3-1 (or the pseudogene TRBV3-2) and TRBJ2-3, with 7 bases lining up with TRBD1. With V trimmed by 4 bases and J by 2 bases, 6 bases remained unmatched. CDR1 is LGHDT and CDR2 is YNNKEL in the germline V gene (reference sequence). This CDR3 is 15 amino acids long. In DNA, the CDR3 is TGTGCCAGCAGCCCGAGGACAGGAATCACAGATACGCAGTATTTT. It is translated as CASSPRTGITDTQYF.

This chain connects TRBV4-1 to TRBJ1-5; D is unclear. This CDR3 is 15 amino acids long. Germline assignment: CDR1 MGHRA and CDR2 YSYEKL. Trimming took 4 bases from V and 4 from J, leaving 14 bases between them. The CDR3 DNA is TGCGCCAGCAGCCGCCCAGGCAGTCGAAATCAGCCCCAGCATTTT. This codes for CASSRPGSRNQPQHF.

The rearrangement uses TRBV2 and TRBJ2-5; 10 nucleotides agree with TRBD2. This CDR3 has 15 amino acids. V lost 3 bases and J lost 3; bases outside the gene matches: 4. Per the germline V gene, CDR1 is SNHLY and CDR2 is FYNNEI. CDR3 residues: CASSDASGGKETQYF. For the CDR3, the DNA is TGTGCCAGCAGTGATGCTAGCGGGGGAAAAGAGACCCAGTACTTC.

The rearrangement uses TRBV5-4 and TRBJ2-7; 8 bases are a match to TRBD2. With 4 bases clipped from V and 2 bases from J, the junction kept 8 bases outside the gene matches. Germline CDR1 and CDR2: SGHNT and YYREEE (reference sequence). There are 15 residues in the CDR3. The CDR3 reads CASSPGGSRPYEQYV. CDR3 coding DNA: TGTGCCAGCAGCCCGGGGGGGAGTAGGCCCTACGAGCAGTACGTC.

The chain carries TRBV7-2 and TRBJ1-1, with 8 positions matching TRBD1. The CDR3 contains 15 residues. Unmatched junction bases numbered 5, after V lost 5 bases and J lost 0 bases. The germline CDR1 and CDR2 sequences are SGHTA and FQGNSA. The DNA for the CDR3 is TGTGCCAGCAGCGTCCGGACAGGGTTGAACACTGAAGCTTTCTTT. Its protein product is CASSVRTGLNTEAFF.

The rearrangement uses TRBV6-5 and TRBJ2-7, with 10 nucleotides matching TRBD1. The CDR3 has 13 residues. V was pared by 6 bases and J by 7 bases, with 6 bases of the junction left unmatched. From germline, CDR1 is MNHEY and CDR2 SVGAGI. CDR3 amino acids: CASRRQGAGEQYV. The CDR3 region has the DNA TGTGCCAGCAGGAGACAGGGGGCAGGAGAGCAGTACGTC.

This clone was recorded many times. Compared with germline, one end of the junction differs, possibly owing to a read error. V and J are TRBV7-7 and TRBJ1-3, with 7 bases lining up with TRBD1. CDR3 length: 15 residues. CDR1 and CDR2 from the germline V gene are SSHAT and FNYEAQ (reference sequence). The CDR3 DNA sequence: TGTGCTAGCAGCCGCGACAGGGACTCTGGAAACACCATATATTTT. Encoded protein: CASSRDRDSGNTIYF.

The chain carries TRBV6-2 or TRBV6-3 and TRBJ2-7, with D possibly matching TRBD2 (6 bases). V was cut by 0 bases and J by 0 bases, with 9 bases left in between. Per germline, CDR1 MNHEY and CDR2 SVGEGT. The CDR3 consists of 15 residues. The CDR3 loop reads CASSYSGLSSYEQYV. The CDR3 DNA sequence: TGTGCCAGCAGTTACTCCGGACTATCCTCCTACGAGCAGTACGTC.

The CDR3: CASSLLGADNEQYF. The CDR3 DNA sequence: TGCGCCAGCAGCTTATTGGGGGCAGACAACGAGCAGTACTTC. The chain has TRBV5-1 and TRBJ2-7; TRBD1 is a possible D gene (6 bases). The CDR3 runs 14 residues. Trimming pared 2 bases from V and 5 bases from J, leaving 14 bases between. CDR1 and CDR2 (germline): SGHRS, YFSETQ.

The genes are TRBV7-2 and TRBJ2-7; 7 nucleotides match TRBD2. V dropped 0 bases and J dropped 0; count of bases not matched to a gene: 2. Germline V gene sequence: CDR1 SGHTA, CDR2 FQGNSA. This CDR3 comprises 15 residues. The CDR3 loop reads CASSLAGGNSYEQYF. CDR3 sequence (DNA): TGTGCCAGCAGCTTAGCGGGGGGGAACTCCTACGAGCAGTACTTC. Complete variable domain (other parts from reference TRBV7-2 and TRBJ2-7): GAGVSQSPSNKVTEKGKDVELRCDPISGHTALYWYRQSLGQGLEFLIYFQGNSAPDKSGLPSDRFSAERTGGSVSTLTIQRTQQEDSAVYLCASSLAGGNSYEQYFGPGTRLTVT.

Only a few counts were recorded for this clone. This chain joins TRBV6-6 and TRBJ1-2; no firm D call. The CDR3 has 14 residues. The V end lost 0 bases, the J end lost 2 bases, and 7 bases lay between the germline ends. The germline gives CDR1 MNHNY, CDR2 SVGAGI (reference sequence). CDR3 DNA: TGTGCCAGCAGTTACTCGGAGGGCAACTATGGCTACACCTTC. It codes for CASSYSEGNYGYTF.

This clone was recorded only once. The rearrangement joins TRBV19 to TRBJ2-2; TRBD1 agrees at 11 bases. V lost 6 bases to trimming and J lost 5 bases; unmatched junction nucleotides: 8. This CDR3 contains 16 residues. The germline V gene has CDR1 LNHDA and CDR2 SQIVND (reference sequence). CDR3 nucleotide sequence: TGTGCCAGTAGCCCCGGGACAGGGGGTCTGACCGGGGAGCTGTTTTTT. This codes for CASSPGTGGLTGELFF.

The chain combines TRBV18 with TRBJ2-7, with D perhaps matching TRBD2 (6 bases). Deletions cut 2 bases from V and 6 bases from J, with 11 bases between. The CDR3 has 13 residues. Per the germline V gene, CDR1 is KGHSH and CDR2 is LQKENI. This CDR3 reads CASSPTGSPEQYV. CDR3 DNA: TGTGCCAGCTCACCAACCGGGAGTCCCGAGCAGTACGTC.

The rearrangement joins TRBV28 to TRBJ1-1; 7 bases match TRBD1. The V segment lost 6 bases and the J segment 0 bases; nucleotides outside the gene matches: 4. The V gene's germline CDR1 is MDHEN and CDR2 SYDVKM. This CDR3 region has 14 residues. The CDR3, as DNA: TGTGCCAGCAGGGAGGGACAGATGAACACTGAAGCTTTCTTT. This encodes CASREGQMNTEAFF.

Regarding this clone: Distinct nucleotide sequences in the sample also encode this CDR3. This chain uses TRBV6-4 with TRBJ2-1; 14 nucleotides match TRBD2. The ends lost 3 bases at V and 6 bases at J; junction bases unmatched: 1. Germline CDR1 reads MRHNA; CDR2 reads SNTAGT. The CDR3 length is 15 residues. Here the CDR3 DNA reads TGTGCCAGCAGTGAGGGGACTAGCGGGAGCAATGAGCAGTTCTTC. Amino acids: CASSEGTSGSNEQFF.

This clone was picked up one time. The chain joins TRBV2 to TRBJ2-5; 10 bases fit TRBD2. The V and J ends lost 2 bases and 1 base, in that order; junction bases with no gene match: 4. The CDR3 contains 16 residues. From germline, CDR1 is SNHLY and CDR2 FYNNEI. The CDR3 coding sequence is TGTGCCAGCAGTGAAAGGCTAGCGGGGGTCCAAGAGACCCAGTACTTC. It translates to CASSERLAGVQETQYF.

This clone came up once. V usage is TRBV7-2 and J usage is TRBJ1-3; TRBD1 matches 7 bases. Germline V gene lookup returns CDR1 SGHTA and CDR2 FQGNSA. The CDR3 is 15 residues long. V shed 3 bases, J shed 1 base, and the junction held 3 bases outside the gene matches. The CDR3 region is CASSFKTGSGNTIYF. CDR3 DNA: TGTGCCAGCAGCTTCAAGACAGGGTCTGGAAACACCATATATTTT. Full variable domain (missing parts from reference TRBV7-2 and TRBJ1-3): GAGVSQSPSNKVTEKGKDVELRCDPISGHTALYWYRQSLGQGLEFLIYFQGNSAPDKSGLPSDRFSAERTGGSVSTLTIQRTQQEDSAVYLCASSFKTGSGNTIYFGEGSWLTVV.

The chain uses TRBV5-8 and TRBJ2-3; 7 bases match TRBD1. Per the germline V gene, CDR1 is SGHTS and CDR2 is YDEGEE. Trimming took 3 bases from V and 2 from J; bases not matched to a gene: 9. This CDR3 contains 16 residues. Written as DNA, the CDR3 is TGTGCCAGCAGCTACGAGACAGGGCTCTTCACAGATACGCAGTATTTT. Amino acid sequence: CASSYETGLFTDTQYF.

The V call is TRBV7-2, the J call TRBJ1-2, with D maybe TRBD1 (6 bases). CDR1 and CDR2 from the germline V gene are SGHTA and FQGNSA. There are 14 residues in the CDR3. V lost 10 bases and J 4 bases, leaving 19 bases between the germline ends. Written as DNA, the CDR3 is TGTGCCACCCAGGGGCCCCTAGGAGGCTATGGCTACACCTTC. Translating it yields CATQGPLGGYGYTF. Using reference TRBV7-2 and TRBJ1-2 for the parts outside the CDR3, the full variable domain is GAGVSQSPSNKVTEKGKDVELRCDPISGHTALYWYRQSLGQGLEFLIYFQGNSAPDKSGLPSDRFSAERTGGSVSTLTIQRTQQEDSAVYLCATQGPLGGYGYTFGSGTRLTVV.

The V and J genes are TRBV7-8 and TRBJ2-7; TRBD1 aligns across 10 bases. J lost 5 bases, V lost 4 bases, and 2 bases had no gene match. Germline CDR1 SGHVS, CDR2 FQNEAQ. This CDR3 is 13 amino acids long. CDR3 coding DNA: TGTGCCAGCAGCTCGGGACAGGGGAACGAGCAGTACTTC. Protein: CASSSGQGNEQYF. Looking up the rest from reference TRBV7-8 and TRBJ2-7 gives the full variable domain: GAGVSQSPRYKVAKRGQDVALRCDPISGHVSLFWYQQALGQGPEFLTYFQNEAQLDKSGLPSDRFFAERPEGSVSTLKIQRTQQEDSAVYLCASSSGQGNEQYFGPGTRLTVT.

This clone appeared once. The gene calls are TRBV15 and TRBJ1-3; D perhaps matches TRBD1 (6 bases). CDR1 LNHNV and CDR2 YYDKDF come from the germline V gene (reference sequence). V dropped 1 base and J dropped 4 bases, with 11 bases sitting between them. The CDR3 is made up of 15 amino acids. This chain's CDR3 is CATSRAAGEGNTIYF. DNA of the CDR3: TGTGCCACCAGCAGAGCGGCAGGGGAAGGAAACACCATATATTTT.